Sequencing of this T cell receptor beta chain was carried out in a study of blood T cell repertoires in COVID-19. Generated by immunoSEQ multiplex PCR, the TCRdb table keeps only in-frame clones and is missing some. The sample includes roughly 24,000 clones, less than 85% of them seen just once. V was pared by 2 bases and J by 6 bases, with 6 bases of the junction left unmatched. CDR3 length: 14 residues. In germline, CDR1 is SGHDT, CDR2 YYEEEE. The chain links TRBV5-6 to TRBJ2-7; 9 bases align to TRBD2. Sequenced input: peripheral blood. This clonotype was sampled from a human donor in a cohort sampled during active COVID-19. CDR3 residues: CASSLGLAGSEQYF. Here the CDR3 DNA reads TGTGCCAGCAGCTTAGGTCTAGCGGGATCCGAGCAGTACTTC. The full variable domain, in which reference TRBV5-6 and TRBJ2-7 provide the parts outside the CDR3, is DAGVTQSPTHLIKTRGQQVTLRCSPKSGHDTVSWYQQALGQGPQFIFQYYEEEERQRGNFPDRFSGHQFPNYSSELNVNALLLGDSALYLCASSLGLAGSEQYFGPGTRLTVT.